This T cell receptor (beta chain) was sequenced for a study of Graves' ophthalmopathy and Graves' hyperthyroidism (dated 2018 in TCRdb). The study in broad terms: Hyperthyroidism was defined as stable when no progression to ophthalmopathy occurred within 18 months of follow-up. In total, some 130 blood samples were TCR-sequenced: around 42 ophthalmopathy, some 75 hyperthyroidism and some 17 hyperthyroidism-to-ophthalmopathy patients. The study used TCR beta repertoire signatures to distinguish Graves' ophthalmopathy from Graves' hyperthyroidism and to predict progression to ophthalmopathy. An independent validation cohort was composed of 18 hyperthyroidism patients and around 16 patients who later progressed from hyperthyroidism to ophthalmopathy. In roughly 6 hyperthyroidism patients, the T-cell repertoire of thyroid tissue was compared with the T-cell repertoire of blood. A discovery set of 100 patients (43 ophthalmopathy, 55 to 60 stable hyperthyroidism) was enrolled to explore V-J signatures distinguishing ophthalmopathy from hyperthyroidism. Once sampling was done, hyperthyroidism patients were given methimazole at a starting dose of 30 mg daily, while ophthalmopathy patients were given high-dose intravenous methylprednisolone.

The hyperthyroidism patients were 18 to 65 years old and newly diagnosed, with a disease duration of less than 2 months. Anyone with other autoimmune diseases, uncontrolled infections, pregnancy or lactation was excluded from the study. Clinical symptoms, serum thyroxine, TRAb, thyroid ultrasound and orbital computed tomography formed the basis of the diagnosis. Total RNA was extracted with Trizol reagent and quality-checked on an Agilent 2100 Bioanalyzer. On this clonotype: No cognate antigen has been identified for it. The sample holds no much larger clone one base away, and base qualities are not on file.

TCR beta CDR3 regions were amplified from RNA transcripts for repertoire sequencing. A first-round RT-PCR used HTBI primers with the Qiagen OneStep RT-PCR kit, followed by a second-round multiplex PCR, size selection and purification. The libraries underwent paired-end sequencing with 100 bp reads on an Illumina HiSeq2000. As for the original processing: Reads were processed with SOAPnuke, discarding reads with adapters, uncalled bases, mean Phred below 15, or no exact constant-primer or identifier match. COPE v1.2.5 was used to merge high-quality paired reads. Clonotypes were defined as unique nucleotide sequences and were aligned to IMGT TRB V, D and J references using MiTCR v1.1. Analysis was restricted to V-J combinations with a frequency above 0.0001, which covered roughly 99% of repertoires. A TCR clonal expansion and chaos score per V-J combination was defined as the ratio of F50 clonal expansion to chaos observed in the TCRdist matrix. Features were reduced by Welch's t-statistics and random forest to more than 10 V-J combinations, which fed a naive Bayes classifier. The Morisita-Horn index was used to measure how similar the thyroid and blood repertoires were. The public sequencing data were trimmed at Q25 with fastp and processed into clonotypes with MiXCR by TCRdb, which kept only in-frame beta chains. All rows with the same CDR3 protein become a single entry with the most common DNA and genes. Clone size and V and J calls follow TCRdb, not the original study. The sample table records 900,000 to 1,200,000 distinct CDR3 sequences; approximately 35% of these occur just once. The ten largest account for around 10% of the sample.

V was cut back by 5 bases and J by 1 base, leaving a gap of 12 bases between them. Its CDR3 holds 15 amino acids, cysteine through phenylalanine. Only CDR3 DNA is held: 45 bases, read in frame from base 1. Looking up the germline V gene (reference sequence) yields CDR1 SEHNR and CDR2 FQNEAQ. Overall study outcomes, separate from this receptor: Ophthalmopathy was separated from stable hyperthyroidism by the 13-signature model with 85% to 90% sensitivity and around 81% specificity in cross-validation and with 80%/75% in the test set. Most expanded thyroid clonotypes with a frequency above 0.001 also appeared in blood, which suggests that blood repertoires may reflect the immune response in the thyroid. In validation, the model predicted ophthalmopathy progression with about 71% sensitivity and roughly 72% specificity; fewer than 15 predicted patients were CT-confirmed with GO in a median of roughly 6.8 months. No statistical method was used to predetermine the sample size, and group allocation was not hidden from the investigators.

The clonotype was recovered from an adult man with Graves' hyperthyroidism. The receptor chain draws on TRBV7-9 and TRBJ1-3; no D gene call is confident. The sample taken for sequencing was peripheral blood or thyroid tissue (not recorded which). The DNA sequence reads TGTGCCAGCAGCAAAACGGGGTCTTCTGGAAACACCATATATTTT. Protein translation: CASSKTGSSGNTIYF.